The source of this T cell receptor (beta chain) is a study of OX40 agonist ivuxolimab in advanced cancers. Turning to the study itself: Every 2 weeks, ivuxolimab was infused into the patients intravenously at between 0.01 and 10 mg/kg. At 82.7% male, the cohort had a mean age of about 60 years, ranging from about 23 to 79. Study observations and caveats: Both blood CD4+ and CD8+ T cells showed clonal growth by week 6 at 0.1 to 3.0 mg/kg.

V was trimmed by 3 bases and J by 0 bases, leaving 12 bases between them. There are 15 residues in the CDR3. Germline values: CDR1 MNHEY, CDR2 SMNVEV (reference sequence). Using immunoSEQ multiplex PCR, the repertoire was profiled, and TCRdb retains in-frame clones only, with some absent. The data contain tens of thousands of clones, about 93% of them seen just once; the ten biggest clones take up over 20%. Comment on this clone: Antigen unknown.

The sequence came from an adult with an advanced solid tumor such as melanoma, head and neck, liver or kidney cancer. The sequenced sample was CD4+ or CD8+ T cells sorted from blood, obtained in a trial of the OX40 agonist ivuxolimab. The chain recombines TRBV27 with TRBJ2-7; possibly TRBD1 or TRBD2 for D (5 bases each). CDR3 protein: CASSFGGEHSYEQYF. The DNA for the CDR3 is TGTGCCAGCAGTTTTGGGGGAGAACACTCCTACGAGCAGTACTTC.